This T cell receptor beta chain was captured by sequencing in a study of blood T cell repertoires in COVID-19. Study-wide background: Sample material is recorded as cDNA or gDNA derived from T cells, B-cell-depleted T cells, or PBMCs.

Germline V lookup: CDR1 MNHEY, CDR2 SVGAGI. The CDR3 is 16 amino acids. Trimming at V came to 2 bases and at J to 7 bases, leaving 10 bases not matched to a gene. Authors' analysis steps: For nucleated cells, counts were estimated from reference gene primer amplification. Measured with immunoSEQ multiplex PCR; TCRdb has only the in-frame clones, and not every one. Clonal size and the V and J genes are those of that table, whereas D and trimming came from the DNA. The sample consists of around 320,000 clones, approximately 85% of them appearing once. This TCR was recovered from a human donor in a cohort sampled during active COVID-19. Sequencing input: peripheral blood. The chain links TRBV6-5 to TRBJ2-1, with 8 bases matching TRBD1. The CDR3 protein is CASSYAWTGFRNEQFF. CDR3 bases: TGTGCCAGCAGTTACGCCTGGACAGGGTTCAGGAATGAGCAGTTCTTC.